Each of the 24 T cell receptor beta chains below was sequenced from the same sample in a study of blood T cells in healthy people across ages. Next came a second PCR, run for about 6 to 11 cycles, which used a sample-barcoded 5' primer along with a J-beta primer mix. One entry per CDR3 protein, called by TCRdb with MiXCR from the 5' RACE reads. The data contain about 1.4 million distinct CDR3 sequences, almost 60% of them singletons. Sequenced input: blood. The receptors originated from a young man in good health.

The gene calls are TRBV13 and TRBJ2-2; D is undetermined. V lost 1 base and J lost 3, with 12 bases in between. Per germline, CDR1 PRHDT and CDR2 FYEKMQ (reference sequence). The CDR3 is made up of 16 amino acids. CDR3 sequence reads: CASSLVSTSHTGELFF. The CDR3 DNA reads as TGTGCCAGCAGCTTAGTCTCTACTTCTCACACCGGGGAGCTGTTTTTT.

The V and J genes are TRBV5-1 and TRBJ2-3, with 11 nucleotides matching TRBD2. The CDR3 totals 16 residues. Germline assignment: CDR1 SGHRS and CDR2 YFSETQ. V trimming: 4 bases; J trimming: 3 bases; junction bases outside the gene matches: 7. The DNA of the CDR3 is TGCGCCAGCAGCCCCTTACTAGCGGGGGTGACAGATACGCAGTATTTT. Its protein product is CASSPLLAGVTDTQYF.

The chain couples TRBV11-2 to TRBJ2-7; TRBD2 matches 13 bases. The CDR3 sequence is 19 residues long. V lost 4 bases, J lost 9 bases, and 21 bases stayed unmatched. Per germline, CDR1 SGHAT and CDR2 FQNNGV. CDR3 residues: CASSSRSTWTSGSVLAQYF. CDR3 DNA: TGTGCCAGCAGCTCCCGATCAACCTGGACTAGCGGGAGCGTACTTGCGCAGTACTTC.

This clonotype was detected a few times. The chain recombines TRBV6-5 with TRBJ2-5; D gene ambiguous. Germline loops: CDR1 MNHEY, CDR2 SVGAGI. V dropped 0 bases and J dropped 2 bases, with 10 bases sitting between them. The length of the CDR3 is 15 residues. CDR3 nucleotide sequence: TGTGCCAGCAGTTACTCTGGGGTGGGACAAGAGACCCAGTACTTC. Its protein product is CASSYSGVGQETQYF.

CDR3 loop: CASSEPSVQGTDTQYF. The CDR3 DNA follows: TGTGCCAGCAGTGAGCCTAGCGTACAGGGCACAGATACGCAGTATTTT. The V gene is TRBV2, the J gene TRBJ2-3, with D possibly TRBD2 on 6 matching bases. V lost 3 bases and J 1 base, leaving 14 bases between the germline ends. Germline CDR1 and CDR2: SNHLY and FYNNEI. This CDR3 is built from 16 residues.

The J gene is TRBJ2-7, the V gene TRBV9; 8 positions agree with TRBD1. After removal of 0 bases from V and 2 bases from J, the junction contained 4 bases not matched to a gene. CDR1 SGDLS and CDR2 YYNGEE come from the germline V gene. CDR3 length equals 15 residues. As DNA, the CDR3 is TGTGCCAGCAGCGTAGGACAGGGGATTACCTACGAGCAGTACTTC. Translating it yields CASSVGQGITYEQYF.

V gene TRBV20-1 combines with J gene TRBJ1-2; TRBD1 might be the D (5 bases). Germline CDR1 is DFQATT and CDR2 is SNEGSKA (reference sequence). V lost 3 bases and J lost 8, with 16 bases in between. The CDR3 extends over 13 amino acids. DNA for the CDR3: TGCAGTGCTAGGGATAGAGGCGACAGCGGCTACACCTTC. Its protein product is CSARDRGDSGYTF.

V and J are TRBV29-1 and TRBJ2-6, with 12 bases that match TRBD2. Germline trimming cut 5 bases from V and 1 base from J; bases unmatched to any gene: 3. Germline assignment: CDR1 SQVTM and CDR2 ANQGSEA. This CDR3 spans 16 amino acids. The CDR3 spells CSVLTSGGSGANVLTF. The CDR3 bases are TGCAGCGTTCTGACTAGCGGGGGATCTGGGGCCAACGTCCTGACTTTC.

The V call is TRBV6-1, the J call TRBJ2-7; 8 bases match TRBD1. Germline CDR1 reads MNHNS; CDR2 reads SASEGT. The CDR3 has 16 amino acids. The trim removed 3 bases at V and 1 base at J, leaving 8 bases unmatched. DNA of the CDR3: TGTGCCAGCAGTGACCCGATGAGGACAGGGTCCTACGAGCAGTACTTC. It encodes CASSDPMRTGSYEQYF.

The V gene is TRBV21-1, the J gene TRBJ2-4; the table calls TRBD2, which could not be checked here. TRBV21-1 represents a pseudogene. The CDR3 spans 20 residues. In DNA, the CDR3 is TGTGCCAGCAGCAAAGCTCCTCGACTAGCGGGAAGCCTGGCCAAAAACATTCAGTACTTC. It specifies CASSKAPRLAGSLAKNIQYF.

The chain's CDR3 is CASSVAAPSSYEQYF. Here the CDR3 DNA reads TGTGCCAGCAGTGTAGCCGCTCCAAGCTCCTACGAGCAGTACTTC. The rearrangement uses TRBV27 and TRBJ2-7; no reliable D call. This CDR3 contains 15 residues. Germline assignment: CDR1 MNHEY and CDR2 SMNVEV (reference sequence). Trimming stripped 5 bases from V and 0 bases from J, with 14 bases between.

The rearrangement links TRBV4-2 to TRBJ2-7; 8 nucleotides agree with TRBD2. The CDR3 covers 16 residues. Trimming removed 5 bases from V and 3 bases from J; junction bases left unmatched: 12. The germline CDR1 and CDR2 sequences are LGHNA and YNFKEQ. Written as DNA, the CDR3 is TGTGCCAGCAGCTCAGATATCGGGGGGGGCGGCTACGAGCAGTACTTC. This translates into CASSSDIGGGGYEQYF.

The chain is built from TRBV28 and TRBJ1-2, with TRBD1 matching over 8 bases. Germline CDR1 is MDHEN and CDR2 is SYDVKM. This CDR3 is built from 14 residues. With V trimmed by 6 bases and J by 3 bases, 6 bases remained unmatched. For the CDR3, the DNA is TGTGCCAGCAGAAGACAGGGGTTGGACTATGGCTACACCTTC. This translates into CASRRQGLDYGYTF.

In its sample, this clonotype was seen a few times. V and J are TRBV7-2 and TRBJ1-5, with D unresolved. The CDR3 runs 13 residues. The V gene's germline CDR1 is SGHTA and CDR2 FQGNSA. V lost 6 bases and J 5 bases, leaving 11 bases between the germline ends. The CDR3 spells CASSPDGYQPQHF. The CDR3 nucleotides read TGTGCCAGCAGTCCTGACGGCTATCAGCCCCAGCATTTT.

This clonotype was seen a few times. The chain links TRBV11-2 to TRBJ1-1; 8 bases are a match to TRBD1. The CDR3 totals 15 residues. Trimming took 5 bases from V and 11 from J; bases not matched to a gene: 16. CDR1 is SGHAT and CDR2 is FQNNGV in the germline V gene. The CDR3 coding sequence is TGTGCCAGCAGCGCAACCAGGGGGCGGTTGTTGGTTGCTTTCTTT. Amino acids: CASSATRGRLLVAFF.

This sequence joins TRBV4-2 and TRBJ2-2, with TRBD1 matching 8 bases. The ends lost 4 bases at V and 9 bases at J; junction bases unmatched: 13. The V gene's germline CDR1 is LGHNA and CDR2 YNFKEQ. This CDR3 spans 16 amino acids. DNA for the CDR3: TGTGCCAGCAGCCGCACGGAGACAGGGGTCGGAAGGGAGCTGTTTTTT. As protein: CASSRTETGVGRELFF.

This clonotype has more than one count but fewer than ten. CDR3 region: CSARDISGGIDTQYF. DNA of the CDR3: TGCAGTGCTAGAGACATTAGCGGGGGTATAGATACGCAGTATTTT. The chain uses TRBV20-1 and TRBJ2-3, with TRBD2 identical over 9 bases. The CDR3 has 15 residues. Germline CDR1 and CDR2: DFQATT and SNEGSKA (reference sequence). The ends lost 0 bases at V and 5 bases at J; junction bases unmatched: 6.

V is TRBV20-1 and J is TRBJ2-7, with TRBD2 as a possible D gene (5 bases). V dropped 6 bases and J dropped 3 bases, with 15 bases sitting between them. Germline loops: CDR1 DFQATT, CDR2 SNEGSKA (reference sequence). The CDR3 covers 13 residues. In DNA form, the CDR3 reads TGCAGTGCGCGGGTCAATGTAGACTACGAGCAGTACTTC. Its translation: CSARVNVDYEQYF.

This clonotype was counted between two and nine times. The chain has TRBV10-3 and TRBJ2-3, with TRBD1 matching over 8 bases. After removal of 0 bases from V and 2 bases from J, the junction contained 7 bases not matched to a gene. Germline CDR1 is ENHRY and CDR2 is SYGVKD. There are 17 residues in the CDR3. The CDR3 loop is CAISESPLTGDTDTQYF. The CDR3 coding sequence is TGTGCCATCAGTGAGTCCCCGTTGACAGGGGACACAGATACGCAGTATTTT.

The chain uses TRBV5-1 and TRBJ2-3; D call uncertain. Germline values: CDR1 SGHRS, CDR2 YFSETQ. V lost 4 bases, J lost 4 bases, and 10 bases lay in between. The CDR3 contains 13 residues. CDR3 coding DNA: TGCGCCAGCAGCATAGACAACGCAGATACGCAGTATTTT. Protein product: CASSIDNADTQYF. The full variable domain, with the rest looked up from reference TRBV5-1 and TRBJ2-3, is KAGVTQTPRYLIKTRGQQVTLSCSPISGHRSVSWYQQTPGQGLQFLFEYFSETQRNKGNFPGRFSGRQFSNSRSEMNVSTLELGDSALYLCASSIDNADTQYFGPGTRLTVL.

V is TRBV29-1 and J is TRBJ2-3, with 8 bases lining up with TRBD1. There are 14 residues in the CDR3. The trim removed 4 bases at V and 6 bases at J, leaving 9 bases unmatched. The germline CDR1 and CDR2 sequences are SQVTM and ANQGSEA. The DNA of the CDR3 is TGCAGCGTTGCAGGGGGCCCGTCCGTGGATACGCAGTATTTT. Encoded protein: CSVAGGPSVDTQYF.

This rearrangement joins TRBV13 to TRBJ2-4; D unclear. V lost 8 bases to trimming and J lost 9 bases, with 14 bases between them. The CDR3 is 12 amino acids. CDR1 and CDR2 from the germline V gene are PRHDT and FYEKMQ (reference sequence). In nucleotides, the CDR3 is TGTGCCAGCTCCGGTGGCCGAGGCATTCAGTACTTC. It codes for CASSGGRGIQYF.

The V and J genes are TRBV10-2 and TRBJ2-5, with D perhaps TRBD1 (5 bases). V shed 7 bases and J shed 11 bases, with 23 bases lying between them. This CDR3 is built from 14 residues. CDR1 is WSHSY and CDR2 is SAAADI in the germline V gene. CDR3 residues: CASKSRDLLDEQYF. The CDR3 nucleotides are TGCGCCAGCAAGAGCAGGGATCTTTTGGATGAGCAGTACTTC.

This chain's CDR3 is CASSLSGQDQYF. DNA for the CDR3: TGTGCCAGCAGTTTATCGGGGCAGGACCAGTACTTC. V is TRBV27 and J is TRBJ2-4, with D possibly being TRBD1 (5 bases). The V end lost 0 bases, the J end lost 13 bases, and 10 bases lay between the germline ends. The CDR3 sequence is 12 residues long. Germline assignment: CDR1 MNHEY and CDR2 SMNVEV (reference sequence).